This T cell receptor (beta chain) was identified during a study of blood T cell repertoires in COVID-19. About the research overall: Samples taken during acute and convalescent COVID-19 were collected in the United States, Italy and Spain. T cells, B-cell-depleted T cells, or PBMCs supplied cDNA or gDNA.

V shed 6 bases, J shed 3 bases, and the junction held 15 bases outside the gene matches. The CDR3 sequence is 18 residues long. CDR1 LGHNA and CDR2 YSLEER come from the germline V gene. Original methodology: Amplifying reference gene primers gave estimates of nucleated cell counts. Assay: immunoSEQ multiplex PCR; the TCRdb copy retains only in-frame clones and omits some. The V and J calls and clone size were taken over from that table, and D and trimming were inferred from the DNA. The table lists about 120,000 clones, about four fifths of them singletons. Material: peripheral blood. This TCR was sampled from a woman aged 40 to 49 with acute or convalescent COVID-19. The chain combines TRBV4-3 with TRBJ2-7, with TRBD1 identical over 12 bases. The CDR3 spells CASSPGQGASGSDYEQYF. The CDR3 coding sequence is TGCGCCAGCAGTCCGGGACAGGGGGCCTCGGGGTCCGACTACGAGCAGTACTTC.